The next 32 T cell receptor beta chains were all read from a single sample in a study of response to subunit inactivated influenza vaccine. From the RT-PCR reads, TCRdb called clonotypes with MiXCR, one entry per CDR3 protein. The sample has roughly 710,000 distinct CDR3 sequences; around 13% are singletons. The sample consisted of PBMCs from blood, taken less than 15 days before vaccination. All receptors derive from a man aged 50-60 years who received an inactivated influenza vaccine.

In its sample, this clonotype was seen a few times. The CDR3 DNA reads TGCAGTGCTAGAGCACAGCCATTGCAAGAGACCCAGTACTTC. Protein sequence: CSARAQPLQETQYF. The chain carries TRBV20-1 and TRBJ2-5, with D hard to call. The CDR3 is 14 amino acids. Germline CDR1 is DFQATT and CDR2 is SNEGSKA (reference sequence). The germline V and J ends were trimmed by 1 base and 2 bases, with 11 bases remaining between them.

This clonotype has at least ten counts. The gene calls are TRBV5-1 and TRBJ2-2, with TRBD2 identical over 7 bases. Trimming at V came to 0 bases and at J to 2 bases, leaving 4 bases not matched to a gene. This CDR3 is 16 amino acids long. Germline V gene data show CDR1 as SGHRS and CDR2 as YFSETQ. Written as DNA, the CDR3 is TGCGCCAGCAGCTTGGGGGCTAGCGGCAACACCGGGGAGCTGTTTTTT. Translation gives CASSLGASGNTGELFF.

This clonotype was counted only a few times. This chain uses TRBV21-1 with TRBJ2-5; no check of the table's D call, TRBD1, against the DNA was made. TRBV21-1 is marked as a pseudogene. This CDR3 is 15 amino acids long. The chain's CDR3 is CASSKYRTGKETQYF. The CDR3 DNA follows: TGTGCCAGCAGCAAATACAGGACAGGGAAAGAGACCCAGTACTTC.

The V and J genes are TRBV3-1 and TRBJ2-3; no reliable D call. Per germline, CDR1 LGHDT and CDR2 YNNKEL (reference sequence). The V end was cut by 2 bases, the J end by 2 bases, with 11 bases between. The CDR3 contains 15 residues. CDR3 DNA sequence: TGTGCCAGCAGCCAATCGGGTACTACCACAGATACGCAGTATTTT. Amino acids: CASSQSGTTTDTQYF.

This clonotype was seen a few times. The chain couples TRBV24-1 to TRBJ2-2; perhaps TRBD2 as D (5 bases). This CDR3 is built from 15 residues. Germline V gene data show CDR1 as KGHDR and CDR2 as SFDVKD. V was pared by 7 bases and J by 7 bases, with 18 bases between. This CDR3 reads CATSPGRLSRGELFF. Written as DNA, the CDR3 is TGTGCCACCAGCCCTGGGAGACTGTCCCGCGGGGAGCTGTTTTTT.

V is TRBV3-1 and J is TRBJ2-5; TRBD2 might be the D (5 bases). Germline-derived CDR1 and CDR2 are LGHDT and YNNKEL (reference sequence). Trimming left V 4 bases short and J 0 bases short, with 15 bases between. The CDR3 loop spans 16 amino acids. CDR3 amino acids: CASSPLRPSYQETQYF. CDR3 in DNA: TGTGCCAGCAGCCCACTTCGGCCTAGCTACCAAGAGACCCAGTACTTC.

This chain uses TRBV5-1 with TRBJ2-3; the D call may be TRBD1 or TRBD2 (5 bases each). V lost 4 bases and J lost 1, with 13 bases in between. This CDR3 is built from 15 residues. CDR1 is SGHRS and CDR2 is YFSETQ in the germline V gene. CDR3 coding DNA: TGCGCCAGCAGCCAGGTTGGGGGACGCACAGATACGCAGTATTTT. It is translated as CASSQVGGRTDTQYF.

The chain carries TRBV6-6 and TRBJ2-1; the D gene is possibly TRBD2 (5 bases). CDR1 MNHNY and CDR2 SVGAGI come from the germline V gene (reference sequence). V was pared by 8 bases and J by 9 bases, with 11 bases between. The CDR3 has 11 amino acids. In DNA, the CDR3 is TGTGCCAGCGGAGCGAGCGGTGAGCAGTTCTTC. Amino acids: CASGASGEQFF.

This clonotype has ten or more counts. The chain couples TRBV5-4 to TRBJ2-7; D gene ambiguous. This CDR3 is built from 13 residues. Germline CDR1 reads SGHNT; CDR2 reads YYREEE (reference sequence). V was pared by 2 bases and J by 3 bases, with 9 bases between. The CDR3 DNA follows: TGTGCCAGCAGCTTCGAACAAGACTACGAGCAGTACTTC. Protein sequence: CASSFEQDYEQYF.

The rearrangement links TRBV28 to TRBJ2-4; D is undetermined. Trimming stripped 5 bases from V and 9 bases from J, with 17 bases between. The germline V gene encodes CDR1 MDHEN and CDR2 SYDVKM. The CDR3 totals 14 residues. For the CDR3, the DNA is TGTGCCAGCAGTACCGGACCGTTACGAGGCATTCAGTACTTC. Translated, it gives CASSTGPLRGIQYF.

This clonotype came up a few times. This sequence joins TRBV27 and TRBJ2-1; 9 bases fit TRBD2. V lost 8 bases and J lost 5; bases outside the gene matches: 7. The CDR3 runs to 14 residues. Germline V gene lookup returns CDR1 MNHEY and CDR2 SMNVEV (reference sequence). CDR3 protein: CASQRLADNNEQFF. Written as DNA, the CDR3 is TGTGCCAGCCAAAGACTAGCGGATAACAATGAGCAGTTCTTC.

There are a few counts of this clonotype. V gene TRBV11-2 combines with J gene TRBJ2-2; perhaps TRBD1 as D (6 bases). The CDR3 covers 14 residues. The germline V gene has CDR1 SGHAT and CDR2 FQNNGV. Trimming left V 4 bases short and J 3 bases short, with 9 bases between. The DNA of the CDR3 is TGTGCCAGCAGCTGGACAGCGGACACCGGGGAGCTGTTTTTT. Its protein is CASSWTADTGELFF. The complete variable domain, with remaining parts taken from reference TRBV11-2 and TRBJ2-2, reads EAGVAQSPRYKIIEKRQSVAFWCNPISGHATLYWYQQILGQGPKLLIQFQNNGVVDDSQLPKDRFSAERLKGVDSTLKIQPAKLEDSAVYLCASSWTADTGELFFGEGSRLTVL.

For the CDR3, the DNA is TGTGCCAGCAGCCAAGGCGTGGGGGAGACCCAGTACTTC. It encodes CASSQGVGETQYF. V usage is TRBV14 and J usage is TRBJ2-5, with D uncertain. The ends were cut back, 1 base at V and 5 bases at J, with 8 bases in the middle. The CDR3 has 13 amino acids. Germline CDR1 reads SGHDN; CDR2 reads FVKESK.

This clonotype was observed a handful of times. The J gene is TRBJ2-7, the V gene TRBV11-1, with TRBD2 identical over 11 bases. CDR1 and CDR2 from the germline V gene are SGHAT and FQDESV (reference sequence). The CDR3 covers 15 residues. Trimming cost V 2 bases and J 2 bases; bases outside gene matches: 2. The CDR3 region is CASSLTSGSPYEQYF. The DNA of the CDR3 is TGTGCCAGCAGCTTAACTAGCGGGAGTCCCTACGAGCAGTACTTC.

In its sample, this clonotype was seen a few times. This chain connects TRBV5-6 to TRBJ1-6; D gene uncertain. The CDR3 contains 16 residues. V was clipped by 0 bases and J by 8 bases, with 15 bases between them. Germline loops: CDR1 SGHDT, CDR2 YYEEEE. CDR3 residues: CASSLGPVSHHSPLHF. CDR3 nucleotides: TGTGCCAGCAGCTTGGGTCCCGTCTCTCACCATTCACCCCTCCACTTT.

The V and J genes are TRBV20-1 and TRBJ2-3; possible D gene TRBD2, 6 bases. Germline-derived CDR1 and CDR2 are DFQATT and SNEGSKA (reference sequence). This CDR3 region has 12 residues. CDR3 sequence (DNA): TGCAGCGATAATCCACCCGGGGGTACGCAGTATTTT. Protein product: CSDNPPGGTQYF.

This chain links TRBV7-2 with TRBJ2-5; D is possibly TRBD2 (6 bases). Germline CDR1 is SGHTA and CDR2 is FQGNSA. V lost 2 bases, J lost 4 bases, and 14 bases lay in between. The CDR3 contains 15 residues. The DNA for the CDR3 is TGTGCCAGCAGCTTATCGCTCGGGGGAAGAGAGACCCAGTACTTC. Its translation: CASSLSLGGRETQYF.

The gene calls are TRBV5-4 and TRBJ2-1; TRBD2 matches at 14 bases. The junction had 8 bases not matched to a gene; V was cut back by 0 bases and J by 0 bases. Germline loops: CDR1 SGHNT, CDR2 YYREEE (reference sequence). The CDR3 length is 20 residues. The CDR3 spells CASSLGGLAGAASSYNEQFF. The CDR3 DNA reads TGTGCCAGCAGCTTGGGGGGACTAGCGGGGGCCGCCAGCTCCTACAATGAGCAGTTCTTC.

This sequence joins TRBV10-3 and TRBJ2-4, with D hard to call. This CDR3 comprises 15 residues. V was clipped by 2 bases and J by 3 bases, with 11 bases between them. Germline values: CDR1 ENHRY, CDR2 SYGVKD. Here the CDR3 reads CAISEDDWGKNIQYF. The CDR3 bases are TGTGCCATCAGTGAGGACGATTGGGGCAAAAACATTCAGTACTTC.

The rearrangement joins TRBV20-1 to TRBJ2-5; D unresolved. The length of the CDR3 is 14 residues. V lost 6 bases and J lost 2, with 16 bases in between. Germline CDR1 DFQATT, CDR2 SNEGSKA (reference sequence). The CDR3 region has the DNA TGCAGTGCCCCACCCCACTTAAATCAAGAGACCCAGTACTTC. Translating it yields CSAPPHLNQETQYF.

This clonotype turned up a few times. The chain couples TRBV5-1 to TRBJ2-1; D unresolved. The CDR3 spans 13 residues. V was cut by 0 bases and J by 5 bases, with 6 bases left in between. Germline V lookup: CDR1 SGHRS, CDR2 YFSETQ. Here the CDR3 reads CASSLVVNNEQFF. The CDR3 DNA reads TGCGCCAGCAGCTTGGTTGTAAACAATGAGCAGTTCTTC.

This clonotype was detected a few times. CDR3 region: CASSLGRTPYNEQFF. The CDR3 nucleotides are TGTGCCAGCAGCTTGGGACGGACACCCTACAATGAGCAGTTCTTC. This chain uses TRBV7-6 with TRBJ2-1; D may match TRBD1 or TRBD2 (5 bases each). The V gene lost 3 bases and the J gene lost 2 bases, with 11 bases spanning the gap. Germline assignment: CDR1 SGHVS and CDR2 FNYEAQ. This CDR3 has 15 amino acids.

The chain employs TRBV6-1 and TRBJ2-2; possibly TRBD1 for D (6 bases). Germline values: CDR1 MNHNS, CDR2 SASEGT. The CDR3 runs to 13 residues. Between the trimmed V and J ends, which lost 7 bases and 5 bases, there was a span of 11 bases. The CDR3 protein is CASTPQGTGELFF. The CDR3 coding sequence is TGTGCCAGCACCCCACAGGGAACCGGGGAGCTGTTTTTT.

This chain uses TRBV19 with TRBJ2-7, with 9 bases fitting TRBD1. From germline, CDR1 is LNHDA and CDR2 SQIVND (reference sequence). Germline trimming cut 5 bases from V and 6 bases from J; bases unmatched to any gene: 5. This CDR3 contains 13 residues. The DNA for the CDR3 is TGTGCCAGTAGTTCCGGGACAGGGCTCGAGCAGTACTTC. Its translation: CASSSGTGLEQYF.

CDR3 nucleotide sequence: TGTGCCAGCAGAAGGGACAGGGGGCCTGGCTACGAGCAGTACTTC. Its translation is CASRRDRGPGYEQYF. The chain has TRBV2 and TRBJ2-7; 12 nucleotides line up with TRBD1. Germline values: CDR1 SNHLY, CDR2 FYNNEI. Trimming took 6 bases from V and 3 from J; bases not matched to a gene: 6. The CDR3 runs to 15 residues.

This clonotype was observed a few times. The CDR3 loop is CASSLGLTRLTDTQYF. In DNA form, the CDR3 reads TGTGCCAGCAGCTTGGGACTGACCCGACTTACAGATACGCAGTATTTT. The rearrangement uses TRBV7-2 and TRBJ2-3; tentatively, D is TRBD2 (6 bases). The V end lost 3 bases, the J end lost 3 bases, and 16 bases lay between the germline ends. This CDR3 is built from 16 residues. In germline, CDR1 is SGHTA, CDR2 FQGNSA.

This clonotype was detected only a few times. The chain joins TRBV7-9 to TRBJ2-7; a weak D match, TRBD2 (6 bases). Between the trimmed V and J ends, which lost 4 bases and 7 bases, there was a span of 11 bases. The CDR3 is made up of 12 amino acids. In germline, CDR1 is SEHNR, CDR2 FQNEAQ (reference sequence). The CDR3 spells CASSYLRGEQYF. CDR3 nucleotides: TGTGCCAGCAGCTACCTACGGGGGGAGCAGTACTTC.

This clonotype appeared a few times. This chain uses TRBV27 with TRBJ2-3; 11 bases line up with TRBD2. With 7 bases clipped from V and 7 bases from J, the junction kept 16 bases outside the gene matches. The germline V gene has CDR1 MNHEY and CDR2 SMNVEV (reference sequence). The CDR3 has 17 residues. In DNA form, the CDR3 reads TGTGCCAGCACCGCTGAAGGACCTAGCGGGAGGAGTTATACGCAGTATTTT. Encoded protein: CASTAEGPSGRSYTQYF.

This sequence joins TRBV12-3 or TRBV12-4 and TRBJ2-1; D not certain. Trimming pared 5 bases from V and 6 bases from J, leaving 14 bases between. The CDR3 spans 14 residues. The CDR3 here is CASSVHGPFNEQFF. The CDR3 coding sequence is TGTGCCAGCAGTGTTCATGGACCCTTCAATGAGCAGTTCTTC.

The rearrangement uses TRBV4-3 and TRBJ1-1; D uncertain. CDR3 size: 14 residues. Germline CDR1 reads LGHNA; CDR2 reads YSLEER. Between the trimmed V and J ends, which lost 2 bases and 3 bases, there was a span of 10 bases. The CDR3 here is CASSQSYGHTEAFF. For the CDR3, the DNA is TGCGCCAGCAGCCAATCGTATGGGCACACTGAAGCTTTCTTT.

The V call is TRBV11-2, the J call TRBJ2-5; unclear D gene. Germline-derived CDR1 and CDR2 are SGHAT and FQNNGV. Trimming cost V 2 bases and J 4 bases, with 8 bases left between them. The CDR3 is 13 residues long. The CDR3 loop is CASSLSDGETQYF. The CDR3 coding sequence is TGTGCCAGCAGCTTATCAGATGGAGAGACCCAGTACTTC.

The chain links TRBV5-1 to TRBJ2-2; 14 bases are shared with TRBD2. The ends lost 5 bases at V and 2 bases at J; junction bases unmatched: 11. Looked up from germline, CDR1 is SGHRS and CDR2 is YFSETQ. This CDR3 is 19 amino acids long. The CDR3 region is CASRLTSGRGSGNTGELFF. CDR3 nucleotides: TGCGCCAGCAGGCTGACTAGCGGGAGGGGTTCGGGTAACACCGGGGAGCTGTTTTTT.